This TCR beta chain was captured by sequencing in a study of cytomegalovirus exposure and HLA in healthy donors. A multiplex PCR was run with 60 Vbeta primers and 13 Jbeta primers. Profiling relied on immunoSEQ multiplex PCR, and the TCRdb table lists in-frame clones only, not all of them. The repertoire holds 130,000 to 150,000 clones, with about 80% as singletons. Study outcomes and limitations: Common viral pathogens seemed, in a later analysis, to connect with several of the most significant clusters.

This CDR3 has 14 residues. The V and J ends lost 4 bases and 4 bases, in that order; junction bases with no gene match: 3. CDR1 is SNHLY and CDR2 is FYNNEI in the germline V gene. This clone showed up just a few times. As yet, its antigen is unknown. The receptor was derived from a female donor in good health and CMV-seronegative. The sequenced material came from PBMCs. V is TRBV2 and J is TRBJ1-1; 10 bases are a match to TRBD1. The CDR3 sequence: CASSADRGITEAFF. CDR3 bases: TGTGCCAGCAGTGCGGACAGGGGGATCACTGAAGCTTTCTTT.